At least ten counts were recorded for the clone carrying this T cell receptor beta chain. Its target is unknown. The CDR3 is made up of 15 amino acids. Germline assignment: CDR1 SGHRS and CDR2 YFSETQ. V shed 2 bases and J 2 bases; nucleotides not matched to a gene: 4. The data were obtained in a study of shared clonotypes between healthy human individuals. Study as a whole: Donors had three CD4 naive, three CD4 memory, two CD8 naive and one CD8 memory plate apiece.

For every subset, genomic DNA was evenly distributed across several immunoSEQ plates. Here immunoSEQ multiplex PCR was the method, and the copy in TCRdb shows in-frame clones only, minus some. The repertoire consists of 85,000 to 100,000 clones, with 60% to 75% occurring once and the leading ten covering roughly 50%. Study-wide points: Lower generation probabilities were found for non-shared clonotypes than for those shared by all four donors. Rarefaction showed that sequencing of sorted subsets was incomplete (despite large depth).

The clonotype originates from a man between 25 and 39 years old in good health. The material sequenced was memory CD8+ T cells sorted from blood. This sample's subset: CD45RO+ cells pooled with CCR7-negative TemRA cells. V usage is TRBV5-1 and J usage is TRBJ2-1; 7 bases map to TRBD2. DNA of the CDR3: TGCGCCAGCAGCTTCCGACTAGCCGCCTACAATGAGCAGTTCTTC. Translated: CASSFRLAAYNEQFF. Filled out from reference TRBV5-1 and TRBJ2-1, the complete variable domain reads KAGVTQTPRYLIKTRGQQVTLSCSPISGHRSVSWYQQTPGQGLQFLFEYFSETQRNKGNFPGRFSGRQFSNSRSEMNVSTLELGDSALYLCASSFRLAAYNEQFFGPGTRLTVL.